This T cell receptor (beta chain) was profiled in a study of regulatory T cells in long-lasting Graves disease. The time point denotes: persistent/refractory GD, antithyroid drugs over 5 years with positive TRAb. The TCR library was made from RNA extracted from PBMCs. The authors drew 7 to 10 milliliters of peripheral blood into EDTA tubes. Trimming shortened V by 5 bases and J by 5 bases, and 24 bases separated the two germline ends. Germline lookup yields CDR1 SGHAT and CDR2 FQNNGV. The CDR3 spans 18 residues. Study findings and constraints: With persistent disease, TRBV28, TRBJ1-2 and TRBJ2-5 were the favored segments.

As to this clonotype: Its antigen is undetermined. This may come from a read error, since a much larger clone is one base off.

Arm-PCR of CDR3 regions with iRepertoire HTBI primers generated TCR beta libraries. TCRdb re-called the multiplex PCR reads through MiXCR, storing one row per CDR3 protein. The data hold about 430,000 distinct CDR3 sequences, with under 25% observed a single time. The clonotype originates from a female donor with Graves disease. Sequenced here: peripheral blood mononuclear cells (PBMCs), sampled when the disease was refractory, from a patient treated with antithyroid drugs. The genes are TRBV11-2 and TRBJ2-2; D is ambiguous. The CDR3 coding sequence is TGTGCCAGCAGCCTCAGATATGTGATCTCCAAGAGGACCGGGGAGCTGTTTTTT. Protein sequence: CASSLRYVISKRTGELFF.